This T cell receptor (beta chain) was identified in a study of T cells in Graves' hyperthyroidism and ophthalmopathy. Amplified regions were TCR beta CDR3 sequences from RNA transcripts. TCR CDR3 underwent first-round RT-PCR with the HTBI primer set. Via MiXCR, TCRdb re-called the multiplex PCR reads, giving one row per CDR3 protein. Of 600,000 to 650,000 distinct CDR3 sequences in the sample, 20% are singletons; the top ten hold 34%. Diagnosis rested on symptoms, serum thyroxine and TRAb, thyroid ultrasound, and orbital computed tomography. About 10 ml fresh peripheral blood yielded the PBMCs. Whole-study findings and limits: From stable hyperthyroidism, ophthalmopathy was set apart by a 13 V-J model. Researchers found most expanded thyroid clonotypes above 0.001 in blood as well.

The CDR3 is made up of 17 amino acids. J gave up 1 base and V 5 bases, and 10 bases lay outside the gene matches. Germline V gives CDR1 MNHEY, CDR2 SVGEGT. With regard to this clonotype: Its antigen is not known.

This receptor was identified in a man younger than 45 with Graves' ophthalmopathy. V is TRBV6-2 or TRBV6-3 and J is TRBJ2-3, with 9 nucleotides matching TRBD2. Specimen: blood. This CDR3 reads CASSRDVAGARTDTQYF. The CDR3, as DNA: TGTGCCAGCAGTCGTGACGTAGCGGGAGCCCGCACAGATACGCAGTATTTT.